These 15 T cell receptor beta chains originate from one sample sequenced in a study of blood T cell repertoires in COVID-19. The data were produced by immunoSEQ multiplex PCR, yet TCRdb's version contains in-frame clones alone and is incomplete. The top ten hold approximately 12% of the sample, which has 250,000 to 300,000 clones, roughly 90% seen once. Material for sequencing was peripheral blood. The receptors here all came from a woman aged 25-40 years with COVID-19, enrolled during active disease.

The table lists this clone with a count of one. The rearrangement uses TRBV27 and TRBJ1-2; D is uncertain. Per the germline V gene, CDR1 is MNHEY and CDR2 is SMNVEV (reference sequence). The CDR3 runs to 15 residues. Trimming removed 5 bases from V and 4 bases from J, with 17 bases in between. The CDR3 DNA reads TGTGCCAGCAGTAACCCGGGCTTCGGGGTCTATGGCTACACCTTC. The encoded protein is CASSNPGFGVYGYTF.

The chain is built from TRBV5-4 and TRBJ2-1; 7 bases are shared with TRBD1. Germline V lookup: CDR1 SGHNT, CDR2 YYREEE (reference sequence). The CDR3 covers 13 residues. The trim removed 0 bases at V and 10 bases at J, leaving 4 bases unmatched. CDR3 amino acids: CASSLDRGYEQFF. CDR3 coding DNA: TGTGCCAGCAGCTTGGACAGGGGATACGAGCAGTTCTTC.

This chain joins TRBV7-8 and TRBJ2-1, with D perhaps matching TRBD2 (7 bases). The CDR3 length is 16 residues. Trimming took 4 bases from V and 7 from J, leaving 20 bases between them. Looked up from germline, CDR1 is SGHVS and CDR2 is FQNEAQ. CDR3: CASSSGGLSRVNEQFF. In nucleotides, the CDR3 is TGTGCCAGCAGCTCGGGGGGCCTCTCAAGGGTGAATGAGCAGTTCTTC. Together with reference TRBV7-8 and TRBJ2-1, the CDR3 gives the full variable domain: GAGVSQSPRYKVAKRGQDVALRCDPISGHVSLFWYQQALGQGPEFLTYFQNEAQLDKSGLPSDRFFAERPEGSVSTLKIQRTQQEDSAVYLCASSSGGLSRVNEQFFGPGTRLTVL.

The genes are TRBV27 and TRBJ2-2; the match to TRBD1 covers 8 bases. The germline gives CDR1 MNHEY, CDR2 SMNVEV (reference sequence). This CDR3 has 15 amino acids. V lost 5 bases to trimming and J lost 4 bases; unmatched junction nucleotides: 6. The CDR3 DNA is TGTGCCAGCAGTCCGACGGGACAGGTCACCGGGGAGCTGTTTTTT. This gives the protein CASSPTGQVTGELFF.

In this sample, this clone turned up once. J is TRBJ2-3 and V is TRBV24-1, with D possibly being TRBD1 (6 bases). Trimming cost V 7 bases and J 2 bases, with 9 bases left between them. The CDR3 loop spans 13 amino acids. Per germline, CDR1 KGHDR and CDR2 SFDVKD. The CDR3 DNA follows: TGTGCCACCAGGGACAGCAACACAGATACGCAGTATTTT. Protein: CATRDSNTDTQYF.

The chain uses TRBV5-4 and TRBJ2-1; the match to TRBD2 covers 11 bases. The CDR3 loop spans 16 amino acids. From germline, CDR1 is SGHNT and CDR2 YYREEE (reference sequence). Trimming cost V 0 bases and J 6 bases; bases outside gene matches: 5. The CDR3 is CASSLDLAGGGNEQFF. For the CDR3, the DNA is TGTGCCAGCAGCTTGGACCTAGCGGGGGGAGGCAATGAGCAGTTCTTC.

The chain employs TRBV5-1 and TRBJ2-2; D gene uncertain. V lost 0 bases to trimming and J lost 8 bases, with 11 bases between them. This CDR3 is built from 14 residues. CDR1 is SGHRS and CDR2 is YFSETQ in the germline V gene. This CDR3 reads CASSLDTRVGELFF. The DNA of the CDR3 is TGCGCCAGCAGCTTGGACACCCGGGTGGGGGAGCTGTTTTTT.

CDR3 bases: TGTGCCAGCAGTTTATCCGTCTCCTACGAGCAGTACTTC. Translation gives CASSLSVSYEQYF. V gene TRBV27 combines with J gene TRBJ2-7; D is unclear. This CDR3 comprises 13 residues. The germline V gene encodes CDR1 MNHEY and CDR2 SMNVEV (reference sequence). Trimming took off 0 bases at V and 0 bases at J, with 3 bases between the two ends.

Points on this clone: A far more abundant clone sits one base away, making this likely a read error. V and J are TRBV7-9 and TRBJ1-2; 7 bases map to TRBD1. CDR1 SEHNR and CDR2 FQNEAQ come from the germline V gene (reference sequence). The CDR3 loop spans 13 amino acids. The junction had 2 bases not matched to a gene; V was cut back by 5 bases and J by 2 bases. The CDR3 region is CASSQDRNYGYTF. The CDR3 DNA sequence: TGTGCCAGCAGCCAGGACAGGAACTATGGCTACACCTTC.

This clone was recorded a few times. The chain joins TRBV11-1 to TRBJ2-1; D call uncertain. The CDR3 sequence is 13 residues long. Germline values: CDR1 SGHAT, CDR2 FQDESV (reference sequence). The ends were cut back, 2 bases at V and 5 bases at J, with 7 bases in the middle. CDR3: CASSLSTNNEQFF. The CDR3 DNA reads TGTGCCAGCAGCTTATCTACGAACAATGAGCAGTTCTTC.

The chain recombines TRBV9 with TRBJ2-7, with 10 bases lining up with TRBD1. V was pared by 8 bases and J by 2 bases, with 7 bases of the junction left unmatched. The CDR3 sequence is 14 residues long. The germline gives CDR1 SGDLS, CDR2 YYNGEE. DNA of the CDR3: TGTGCCAGTTCTGGGGACAGGGGCCCCTACGAGCAGTACTTC. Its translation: CASSGDRGPYEQYF.

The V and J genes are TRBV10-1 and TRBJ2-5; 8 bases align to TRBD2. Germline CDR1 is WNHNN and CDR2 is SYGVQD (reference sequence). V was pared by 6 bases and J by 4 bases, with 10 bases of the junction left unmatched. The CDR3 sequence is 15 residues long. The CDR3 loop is CASSPGTRRTETQYF. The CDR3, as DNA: TGCGCCAGCAGCCCGGGGACTAGGAGGACAGAGACCCAGTACTTC.

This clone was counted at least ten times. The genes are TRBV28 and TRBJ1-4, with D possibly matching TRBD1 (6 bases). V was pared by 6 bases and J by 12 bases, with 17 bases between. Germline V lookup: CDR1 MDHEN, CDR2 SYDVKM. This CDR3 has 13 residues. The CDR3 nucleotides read TGTGCCAGCAGCCGGGACACTCTGGAGGAACTGTTTTTT. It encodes CASSRDTLEELFF.

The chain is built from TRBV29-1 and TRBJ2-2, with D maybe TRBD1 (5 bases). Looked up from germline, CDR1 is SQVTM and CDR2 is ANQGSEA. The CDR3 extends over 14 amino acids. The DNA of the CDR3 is TGCACATTCCCCCAGGGTGAGGACACCGGGGAGCTGTTTTTT. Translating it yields CTFPQGEDTGELFF.

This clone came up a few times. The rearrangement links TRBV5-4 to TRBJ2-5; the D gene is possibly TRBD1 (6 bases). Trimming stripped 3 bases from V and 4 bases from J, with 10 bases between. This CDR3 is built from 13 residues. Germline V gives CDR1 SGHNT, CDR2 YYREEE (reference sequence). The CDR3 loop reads CASSWKGGETQYF. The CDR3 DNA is TGTGCCAGCAGCTGGAAAGGGGGAGAGACCCAGTACTTC.